This TCR beta chain derives from a study of vaccination effects on CD4 cells after COVID-19. A note on this clone: Its target is not known.

Assay: immunoSEQ multiplex PCR; the TCRdb copy retains only in-frame clones and omits some. The sample lists 20,000 to 25,000 clones; 65% to 85% were seen once. Under the ViraFEST assay, PBMC were stimulated with viral peptide pools so that antigen-specific CD4+ T cells expanded. Sequencing was performed afterwards. With about 9 days of culture completed, CD4+ T cells were isolated. The TCR comes from a human donor who received a COVID-19 vaccine. Sample: CD4+ T cells from PBMCs cultured with HCoV-229E spike peptides, taken before COVID-19 vaccination.

The CDR3 DNA reads TGTGCCAGCAGGGCTAGCGGAAGCTCCTACAATGAGCAGTTCTTC. Residues: CASRASGSSYNEQFF. The chain is built from TRBV4-2 and TRBJ2-1; 7 nucleotides agree with TRBD2. This CDR3 is built from 15 residues. The germline V gene encodes CDR1 LGHNA and CDR2 YNFKEQ. J was trimmed by 0 bases and V by 6 bases; bases with no gene match: 5.